This T cell receptor (beta chain) was sequenced for a study of multiple sclerosis patients with progressive multifocal leukoencephalopathy. General study findings and limits: Lower normalized Shannon entropy suggested reduced TRB diversity in most PML patients.

Trimming at V came to 0 bases and at J to 6 bases, leaving 3 bases not matched to a gene. Germline V gives CDR1 SGHRS, CDR2 YFSETQ. The CDR3 is 17 residues long. Time point indicated: before natalizumab initiation. On this clone itself: Its cognate antigen is unknown.

The data were produced by immunoSEQ multiplex PCR, yet TCRdb's version contains in-frame clones alone and is incomplete. The table has approximately 31,000 clones, about 88% seen once. The sequence was obtained from a human donor with multiple sclerosis. The V call is TRBV5-1, the J call TRBJ2-2; 15 nucleotides match TRBD2. The sample was PBMCs. The CDR3 DNA follows: TGCGCCAGCAGCTTGGGGACTAGCGGGAGGGCCTCCGGGGAGCTGTTTTTT. It translates to CASSLGTSGRASGELFF. The full variable domain, completed using reference TRBV5-1 and TRBJ2-2, is KAGVTQTPRYLIKTRGQQVTLSCSPISGHRSVSWYQQTPGQGLQFLFEYFSETQRNKGNFPGRFSGRQFSNSRSEMNVSTLELGDSALYLCASSLGTSGRASGELFFGEGSRLTVL.